The clone carrying this T cell receptor (beta chain) was seen a few times. Its antigen is unknown. The authors took PBMCs from roughly 10 ml fresh peripheral blood. This sample is part of a study of T cells in Graves' hyperthyroidism and ophthalmopathy. Study at large: Once the initial diagnosis was made, peripheral blood was obtained before any treatment.

Broader study findings: A model of 13 V-J pairs discriminated ophthalmopathy from stable hyperthyroidism. Most clonotypes expanded in thyroid above 0.001 were likewise present in blood.

Amplification of TCR beta CDR3 regions was performed using RNA transcripts as template. In the first-round RT-PCR of the TCR CDR3, the HTBI primer set was used. TCRdb reanalysed the multiplex PCR reads using MiXCR and keeps one entry per CDR3 protein. This sample has around 480,000 distinct CDR3 sequences; approximately 14% occur once, and the top ten carry about a sixth. The sample consisted of blood. This clonotype was obtained from a woman aged 18-29 years with Graves' hyperthyroidism.

The CDR3 sequence: CSARLAGDRYNEQFF. The CDR3 DNA follows: TGCAGTGCCCGGCTAGCGGGAGACCGATACAATGAGCAGTTCTTC. The chain joins TRBV20-1 to TRBJ2-1, with 10 positions matching TRBD2. This CDR3 is built from 15 residues. The germline V gene encodes CDR1 DFQATT and CDR2 SNEGSKA (reference sequence). V gave up 6 bases and J gave up 4 bases; unmatched junction bases: 9.